Presented here are 17 T cell receptor beta chains from one specimen sequenced in a study of shared clonotypes between healthy human individuals. The method was immunoSEQ multiplex PCR; TCRdb's version includes in-frame clones alone and lacks a portion of them. The table lists nearly 750,000 clones, roughly two thirds of them singletons. Sequenced material: memory CD4+ T cells sorted from blood. Subset indicated: CD45RA-negative fraction. These receptors were collected from a woman in her thirties in good health.

The table lists this clone with a few counts. The chain couples TRBV9 to TRBJ1-6; 7 bases map to TRBD1. J was trimmed by 4 bases and V by 0 bases; bases with no gene match: 10. Germline V CDR1 and CDR2: SGDLS, YYNGEE. The CDR3 is 18 residues long. CDR3 residues: CASSVDRGLVGYNSPLHF. CDR3 sequence (DNA): TGTGCCAGCAGCGTAGATAGGGGGCTCGTGGGATATAATTCACCCCTCCACTTT.

This clone was seen a handful of times. The rearrangement joins TRBV4-2 to TRBJ2-7; 8 bases fit TRBD2. This CDR3 has 17 residues. The germline CDR1 and CDR2 sequences are LGHNA and YNFKEQ. Germline trimming cut 3 bases from V and 3 bases from J; bases unmatched to any gene: 13. The CDR3: CASSQTPSGLVGYEQYF. The CDR3 DNA follows: TGTGCCAGCAGCCAGACCCCCTCGGGACTAGTGGGCTACGAGCAGTACTTC.

This chain connects TRBV9 to TRBJ2-7, with D possibly matching TRBD2 (7 bases). The CDR3 consists of 16 residues. Trimming left V 1 base short and J 6 bases short, with 20 bases between. Germline loops: CDR1 SGDLS, CDR2 YYNGEE. This CDR3 is CASSVTRGGGGGEQYF. CDR3 nucleotides: TGTGCCAGCAGCGTAACCCGGGGAGGGGGAGGCGGCGAGCAGTACTTC.

The chain recombines TRBV9 with TRBJ1-3; possible D gene TRBD1, 5 bases. The V end lost 0 bases, the J end lost 1 base, and 14 bases lay between the germline ends. The CDR3 is 17 amino acids. Germline CDR1 reads SGDLS; CDR2 reads YYNGEE. In nucleotides, the CDR3 is TGTGCCAGCAGCGTAGGGGAATGGGGGGGATCTGGAAACACCATATATTTT. Amino acid sequence: CASSVGEWGGSGNTIYF.

In its sample, this clone was seen once. J is TRBJ2-5 and V is TRBV11-2, with D possibly matching TRBD1 (6 bases). Germline V gene lookup returns CDR1 SGHAT and CDR2 FQNNGV. V was pared by 3 bases and J by 0 bases, with 11 bases between. This CDR3 is built from 15 residues. The CDR3 DNA reads as TGTGCCAGCAGCTTGGGAGACAGGTACCAAGAGACCCAGTACTTC. Protein: CASSLGDRYQETQYF.

The chain is built from TRBV7-2 and TRBJ2-5, with 8 bases identical to TRBD2. In germline, CDR1 is SGHTA, CDR2 FQGNSA. The junction had 5 bases not matched to a gene; V was cut back by 0 bases and J by 2 bases. CDR3 size: 16 residues. This chain's CDR3 is CASSLAGTSFQETQYF. In DNA form, the CDR3 reads TGTGCCAGCAGCTTAGCAGGGACTAGTTTTCAAGAGACCCAGTACTTC.

The genes are TRBV11-2 and TRBJ2-1, with 10 bases fitting TRBD2. The germline V gene has CDR1 SGHAT and CDR2 FQNNGV. Trimming removed 5 bases from V and 8 bases from J; junction bases left unmatched: 6. This CDR3 is 14 amino acids long. CDR3 DNA sequence: TGTGCCAGCAGCATGACTAGCGGGTCGGATGAGCAGTTCTTC. It translates to CASSMTSGSDEQFF.

This rearrangement joins TRBV27 to TRBJ1-3, with D possibly being TRBD1 (6 bases). The CDR3 contains 13 residues. Trimming stripped 0 bases from V and 8 bases from J, with 8 bases between. Germline lookup yields CDR1 MNHEY and CDR2 SMNVEV (reference sequence). The CDR3 coding sequence is TGTGCCAGCAGTTTATCCGGGGGCGACACCATATATTTT. It translates to CASSLSGGDTIYF.

This clone has just one count. The chain has TRBV7-3 and TRBJ2-7; D may match TRBD1 or TRBD2 (5 bases each). Germline assignment: CDR1 SGHTA and CDR2 FQGTGA. V lost 5 bases and J lost 3, with 20 bases in between. The CDR3 covers 16 residues. The CDR3 sequence is CASSPSPGTAFYEQYF. The CDR3 DNA follows: TGTGCCAGCAGCCCATCCCCCGGGACCGCATTCTACGAGCAGTACTTC.

The chain recombines TRBV10-1 with TRBJ1-5; a weak D match, TRBD1 (6 bases). The CDR3 is made up of 15 amino acids. V was clipped by 8 bases and J by 0 bases, with 14 bases between them. Germline values: CDR1 WNHNN, CDR2 SYGVQD (reference sequence). The CDR3 loop is CASLTRGGSNQPQHF. The DNA of the CDR3 is TGCGCCAGCCTTACCAGGGGAGGTAGCAATCAGCCCCAGCATTTT.

The chain is built from TRBV11-2 and TRBJ2-1, with TRBD2 matching over 11 bases. The V gene's germline CDR1 is SGHAT and CDR2 FQNNGV. This CDR3 has 15 amino acids. V dropped 4 bases and J dropped 7; count of bases not matched to a gene: 6. The DNA of the CDR3 is TGTGCCAGCAGCTCAGTCGGGACTAGCGGAAATGAGCAGTTCTTC. This encodes CASSSVGTSGNEQFF. Full variable domain (outside the CDR3, taken from reference TRBV11-2 and TRBJ2-1): EAGVAQSPRYKIIEKRQSVAFWCNPISGHATLYWYQQILGQGPKLLIQFQNNGVVDDSQLPKDRFSAERLKGVDSTLKIQPAKLEDSAVYLCASSSVGTSGNEQFFGPGTRLTVL.

The rearrangement joins TRBV10-2 to TRBJ2-5, with 7 bases aligning to TRBD1. Trimming cost V 6 bases and J 3 bases; bases outside gene matches: 13. CDR3 length: 16 amino acids. Per the germline V gene, CDR1 is WSHSY and CDR2 is SAAADI. The DNA for the CDR3 is TGCGCCAGCAGGGACGCAACTACCGGGACAGAAGAGACCCAGTACTTC. It yields the protein CASRDATTGTEETQYF.

The chain carries TRBV6-6 and TRBJ1-5; 7 bases are shared with TRBD1. CDR1 MNHNY and CDR2 SVGAGI come from the germline V gene (reference sequence). This CDR3 is 13 amino acids long. V shed 7 bases, J shed 7 bases, and the junction held 7 bases outside the gene matches. The CDR3 loop reads CASIDRDDQPQHF. For the CDR3, the DNA is TGTGCCAGCATAGACAGGGATGACCAGCCCCAGCATTTT.

This chain uses TRBV27 with TRBJ1-4; 7 bases fit TRBD1. V lost 8 bases, J lost 8 bases, and 14 bases stayed unmatched. Germline V gene data show CDR1 as MNHEY and CDR2 as SMNVEV (reference sequence). This CDR3 has 15 residues. The CDR3 DNA reads as TGTGCCAGCCCATCGAACGGACAGGAGGGCGAAAAACTGTTTTTT. This encodes CASPSNGQEGEKLFF.

The V call is TRBV19, the J call TRBJ2-7; D remains unclear. Germline V lookup: CDR1 LNHDA, CDR2 SQIVND (reference sequence). CDR3 size: 11 residues. Trimming removed 4 bases from V and 7 bases from J, with 8 bases in between. The CDR3 nucleotides read TGTGCCAGTAGTACCGAGTGGGAGCAGTACTTC. Translating gives CASSTEWEQYF.

The chain links TRBV29-1 to TRBJ2-1, with D perhaps matching TRBD2 (5 bases). CDR1 and CDR2 from the germline V gene are SQVTM and ANQGSEA. The germline V and J ends were trimmed by 4 bases and 3 bases, with 10 bases remaining between them. This CDR3 has 13 residues. This CDR3 is CSVVWRVYNEQFF. Written as DNA, the CDR3 is TGCAGCGTTGTATGGCGGGTCTACAATGAGCAGTTCTTC.

The chain uses TRBV25-1 and TRBJ2-7; D may be TRBD1 or TRBD2 (7 bases each). V was shortened by 8 bases and J by 3 bases, with 26 bases between the two germline ends. This CDR3 contains 17 residues. Germline V CDR1 and CDR2: MGHDK, SYGVNS. Written as DNA, the CDR3 is TGTGCCAGCTCCTCAGGGGGTGGCGGGAGCTTCCTCTACGAGCAGTACTTC. It encodes CASSSGGGGSFLYEQYF.